The subject of this entry is one T cell receptor beta chain. What antigen it recognizes has not been identified. No much larger clone is present one base from it, and per-base qualities are unavailable. This sample's treatment or condition label indicates: allogeneic hematopoietic cell transplantation with graft depleted of TCRalphabeta T cells and CD19 B cells. TCRalphabeta/CD19-depleted allogeneic hematopoietic cell grafts were given to the transplant recipients, all of whom were children. This record belongs to a study of T-cell reconstitution after alpha-beta-depleted transplantation in children (dated by TCRdb to 2015 to 2016). A note on the overall study: Using TCR repertoire profiling, the study followed T-cell immune reconstitution in a quantitative way in children after TCRalphabeta/CD19-depleted allogeneic hematopoietic cell transplantation.

General study outcomes and caveats: About two months after transplant, the apparently early recovery of alphabetaT-cell counts reportedly depended on just several hundred clones that had expanded rapidly and came from non-depleted graft cells. In some patients, the high TCRbeta diversity seen at day 60 was put down to recipient T cells and intrathymic progenitors that had survived conditioning. Over the following months the frequencies of hyperexpanded clones went down, and after one year T-cell counts and TCRbeta diversity were mostly credited to newly produced T cells.

The germline V gene (reference sequence) gives CDR1 as DFQATT and CDR2 as SNEGSKA. V is trimmed back by 0 bases and J by 8 bases, and the junction contains 4 bases that no gene match accounts for. Taken from cysteine to phenylalanine, the CDR3 has 13 residues. The kept DNA is CDR3 alone, 39 bases in frame from the first base. Library generation was performed with PCR. The instrument was an Illumina HiSeq 2500. Molecular barcoding was employed in the preparation of TCR libraries, with unique molecular identifiers being used to normalize TCRbeta repertoire quantification. The public reads were reprocessed in TCRdb via fastp at Q25 and MiXCR, keeping in-frame beta chains. A single entry per CDR3 protein holds the most common genes and DNA from its merged rows. Counted in this sample were about 110,000 distinct CDR3 sequences; 10% of them appeared once. The ten largest clonotypes hold around 34% of the sample.

The input for sequencing was PBMCs, taken before TCRalphabeta/CD19-depleted stem cell transplant. The rearranged chain carries TRBV20-1 and TRBJ2-1; 7 of the junction bases match TRBD2. The source of this sequence is a boy aged 2 to 9 with acute lymphoblastic leukemia, due to receive a stem cell transplant. The DNA is as follows: TGCAGTGCTAGAGAGGCGGGAGACCATGAGCAGTTCTTC. It is translated as CSAREAGDHEQFF.